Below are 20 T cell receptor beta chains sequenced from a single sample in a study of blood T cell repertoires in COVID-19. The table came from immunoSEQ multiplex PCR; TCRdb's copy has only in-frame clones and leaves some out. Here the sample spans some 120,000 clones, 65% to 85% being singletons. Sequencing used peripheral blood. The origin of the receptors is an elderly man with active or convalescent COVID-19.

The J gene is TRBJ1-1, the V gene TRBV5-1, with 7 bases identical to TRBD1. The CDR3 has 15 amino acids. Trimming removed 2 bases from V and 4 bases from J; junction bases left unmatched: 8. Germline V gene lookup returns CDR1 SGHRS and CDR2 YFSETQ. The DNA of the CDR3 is TGCGCCAGCAGCTTAAGCTTGACAGGGAGCACTGAAGCTTTCTTT. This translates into CASSLSLTGSTEAFF.

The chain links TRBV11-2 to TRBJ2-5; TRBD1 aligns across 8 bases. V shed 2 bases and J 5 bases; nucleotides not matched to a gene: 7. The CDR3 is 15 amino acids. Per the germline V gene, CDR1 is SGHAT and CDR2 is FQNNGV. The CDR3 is CASSLNRGKIETQYF. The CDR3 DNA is TGTGCCAGCAGCTTAAACAGGGGGAAAATTGAGACCCAGTACTTC.

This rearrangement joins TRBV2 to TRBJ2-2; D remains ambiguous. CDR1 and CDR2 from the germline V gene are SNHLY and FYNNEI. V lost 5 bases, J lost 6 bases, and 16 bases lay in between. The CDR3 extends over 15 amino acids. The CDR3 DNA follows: TGTGCCAGCAGTCATCCAGGTGGTACCCCCGGGGAGCTGTTTTTT. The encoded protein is CASSHPGGTPGELFF.

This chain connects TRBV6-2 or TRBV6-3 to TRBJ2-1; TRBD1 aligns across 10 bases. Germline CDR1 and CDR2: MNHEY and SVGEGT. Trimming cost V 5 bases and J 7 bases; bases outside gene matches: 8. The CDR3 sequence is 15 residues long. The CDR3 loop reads CASSKMGQGWNEQFF. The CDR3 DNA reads TGTGCCAGCAGTAAAATGGGACAGGGGTGGAATGAGCAGTTCTTC.

The CDR3 sequence is CASSTGTGIEAFF. CDR3 nucleotide sequence: TGTGCCAGCAGTACCGGGACAGGGATTGAAGCTTTCTTT. This chain links TRBV6-2 or TRBV6-3 with TRBJ1-1; TRBD1 matches at 9 bases. The CDR3 consists of 13 residues. Germline CDR1 and CDR2: MNHEY and SVGEGT. The ends lost 5 bases at V and 7 bases at J; junction bases unmatched: 5.

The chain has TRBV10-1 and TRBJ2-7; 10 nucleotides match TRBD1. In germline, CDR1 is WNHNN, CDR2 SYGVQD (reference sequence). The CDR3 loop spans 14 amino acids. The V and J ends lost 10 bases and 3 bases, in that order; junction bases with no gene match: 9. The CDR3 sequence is CATTRDRGFYEQYF. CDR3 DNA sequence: TGCGCCACCACTCGGGACAGGGGATTCTACGAGCAGTACTTC.

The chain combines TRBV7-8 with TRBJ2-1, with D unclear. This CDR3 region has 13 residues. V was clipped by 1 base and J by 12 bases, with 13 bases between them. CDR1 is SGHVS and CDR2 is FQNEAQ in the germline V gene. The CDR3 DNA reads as TGTGCCAGCAGCTTAGGCTCCACGTACGGGCAGTTCTTC. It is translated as CASSLGSTYGQFF.

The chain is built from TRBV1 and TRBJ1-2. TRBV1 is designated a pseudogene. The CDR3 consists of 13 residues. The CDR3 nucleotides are TGCACCAGCAGCGAAGGCCTGCGGGGGACCCTGTTCTTC. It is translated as CTSSEGLRGTLFF.

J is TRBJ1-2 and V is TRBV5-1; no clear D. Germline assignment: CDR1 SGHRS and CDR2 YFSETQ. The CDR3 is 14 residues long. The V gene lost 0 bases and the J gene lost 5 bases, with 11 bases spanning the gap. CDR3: CASSLGEAEYGYTF. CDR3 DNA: TGCGCCAGCAGCTTGGGGGAGGCGGAATATGGCTACACCTTC.

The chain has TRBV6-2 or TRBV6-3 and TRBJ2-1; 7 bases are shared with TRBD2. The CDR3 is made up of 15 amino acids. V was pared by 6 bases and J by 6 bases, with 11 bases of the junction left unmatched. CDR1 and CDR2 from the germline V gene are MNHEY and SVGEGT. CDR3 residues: CASSPGTTGGNEQFF. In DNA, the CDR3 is TGTGCCAGCAGCCCAGGGACCACGGGGGGCAATGAGCAGTTCTTC.

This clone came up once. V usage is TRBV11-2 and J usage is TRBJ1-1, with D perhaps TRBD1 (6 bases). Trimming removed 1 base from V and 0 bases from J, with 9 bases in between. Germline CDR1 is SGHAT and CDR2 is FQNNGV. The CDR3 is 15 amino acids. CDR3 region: CASSLGTAMNTEAFF. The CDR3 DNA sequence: TGTGCCAGCAGCTTAGGGACAGCTATGAACACTGAAGCTTTCTTT. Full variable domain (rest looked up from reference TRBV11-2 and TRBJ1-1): EAGVAQSPRYKIIEKRQSVAFWCNPISGHATLYWYQQILGQGPKLLIQFQNNGVVDDSQLPKDRFSAERLKGVDSTLKIQPAKLEDSAVYLCASSLGTAMNTEAFFGQGTRLTVV.

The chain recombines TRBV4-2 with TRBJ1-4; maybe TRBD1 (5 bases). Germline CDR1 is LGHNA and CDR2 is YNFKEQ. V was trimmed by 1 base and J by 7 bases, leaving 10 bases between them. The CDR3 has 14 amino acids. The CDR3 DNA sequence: TGTGCCAGCAGCCAAGCAGGGCGGGGTGAAAAACTGTTTTTT. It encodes CASSQAGRGEKLFF.

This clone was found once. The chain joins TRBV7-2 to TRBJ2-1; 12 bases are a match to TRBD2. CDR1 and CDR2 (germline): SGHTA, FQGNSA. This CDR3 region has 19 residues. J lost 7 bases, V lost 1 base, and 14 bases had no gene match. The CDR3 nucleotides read TGTGCCAGCAGCTTAGTGACTAGCGGGGGCCCTATACAGGGAAATGAGCAGTTCTTC. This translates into CASSLVTSGGPIQGNEQFF. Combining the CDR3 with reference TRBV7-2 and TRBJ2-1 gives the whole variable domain GAGVSQSPSNKVTEKGKDVELRCDPISGHTALYWYRQSLGQGLEFLIYFQGNSAPDKSGLPSDRFSAERTGGSVSTLTIQRTQQEDSAVYLCASSLVTSGGPIQGNEQFFGPGTRLTVL.

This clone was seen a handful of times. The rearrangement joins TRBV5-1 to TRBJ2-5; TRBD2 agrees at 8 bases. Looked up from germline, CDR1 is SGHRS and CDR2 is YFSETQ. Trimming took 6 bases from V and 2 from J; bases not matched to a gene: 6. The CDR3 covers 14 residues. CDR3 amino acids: CASKSGGRQETQYF. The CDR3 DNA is TGCGCCAGCAAATCGGGGGGGCGGCAAGAGACCCAGTACTTC. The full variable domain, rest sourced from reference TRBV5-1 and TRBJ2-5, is KAGVTQTPRYLIKTRGQQVTLSCSPISGHRSVSWYQQTPGQGLQFLFEYFSETQRNKGNFPGRFSGRQFSNSRSEMNVSTLELGDSALYLCASKSGGRQETQYFGPGTRLLVL.

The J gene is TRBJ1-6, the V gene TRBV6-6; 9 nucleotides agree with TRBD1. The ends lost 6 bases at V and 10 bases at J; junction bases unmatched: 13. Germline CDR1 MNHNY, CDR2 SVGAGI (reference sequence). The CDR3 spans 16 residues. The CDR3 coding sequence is TGTGCCAGCAGCTGGGGACAGGGTGAGATAGGCTCACCCCTCCACTTT. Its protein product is CASSWGQGEIGSPLHF.

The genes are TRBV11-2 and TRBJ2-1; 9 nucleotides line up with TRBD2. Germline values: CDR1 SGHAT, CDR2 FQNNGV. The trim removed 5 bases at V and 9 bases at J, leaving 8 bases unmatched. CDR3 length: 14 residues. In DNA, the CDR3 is TGTGCCAGCAGCCCCTTAGCGGGGGTGGGTGAGCAGTTCTTC. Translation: CASSPLAGVGEQFF.

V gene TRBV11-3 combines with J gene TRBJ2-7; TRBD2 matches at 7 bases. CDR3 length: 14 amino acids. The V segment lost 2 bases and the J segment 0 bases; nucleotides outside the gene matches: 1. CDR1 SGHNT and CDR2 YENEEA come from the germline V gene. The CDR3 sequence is CASSLRGDSYEQYF. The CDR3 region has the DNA TGTGCCAGCAGCTTACGGGGGGACTCCTACGAGCAGTACTTC.

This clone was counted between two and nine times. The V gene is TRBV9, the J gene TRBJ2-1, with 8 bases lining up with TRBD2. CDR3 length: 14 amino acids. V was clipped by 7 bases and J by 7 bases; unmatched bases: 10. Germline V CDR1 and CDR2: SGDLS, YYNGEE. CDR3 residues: CASSRGGDGNEQFF. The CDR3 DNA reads TGTGCCAGCTCCCGGGGGGGAGATGGGAATGAGCAGTTCTTC.

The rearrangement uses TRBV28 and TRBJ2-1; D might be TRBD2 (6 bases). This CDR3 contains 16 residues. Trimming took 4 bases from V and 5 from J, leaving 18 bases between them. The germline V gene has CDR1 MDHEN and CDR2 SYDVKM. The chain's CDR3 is CASSSPRGSQDNEQFF. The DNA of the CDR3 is TGTGCCAGCAGTTCCCCCCGGGGGAGTCAGGACAATGAGCAGTTCTTC.

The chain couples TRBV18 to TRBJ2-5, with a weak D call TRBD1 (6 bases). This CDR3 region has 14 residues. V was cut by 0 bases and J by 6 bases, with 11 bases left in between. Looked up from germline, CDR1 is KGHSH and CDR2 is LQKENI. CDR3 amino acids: CASSPPQGSQTQYF. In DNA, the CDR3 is TGTGCCAGCTCACCACCCCAGGGGAGTCAGACCCAGTACTTC.